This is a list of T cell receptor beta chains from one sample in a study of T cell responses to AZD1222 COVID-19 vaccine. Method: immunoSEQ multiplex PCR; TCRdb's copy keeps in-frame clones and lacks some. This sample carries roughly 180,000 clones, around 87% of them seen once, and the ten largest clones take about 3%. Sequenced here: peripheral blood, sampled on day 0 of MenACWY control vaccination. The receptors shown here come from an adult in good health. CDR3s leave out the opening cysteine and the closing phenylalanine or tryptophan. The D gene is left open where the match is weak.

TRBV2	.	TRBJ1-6	ASMSGGSAPLH
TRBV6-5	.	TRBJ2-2	ASSLTAPNTGELF
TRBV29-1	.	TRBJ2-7	SVELDRPYEQY
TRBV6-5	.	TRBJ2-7	ASTQESGVSYEQY
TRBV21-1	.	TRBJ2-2	ARIPWGREADTGELF
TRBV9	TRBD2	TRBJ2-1	ASSAGTSVYNEQF
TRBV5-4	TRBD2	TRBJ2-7	ASSLEGSGSVQY
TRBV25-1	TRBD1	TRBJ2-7	ATGTGNMGEQY
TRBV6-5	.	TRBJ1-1	ASREEPIPEAF
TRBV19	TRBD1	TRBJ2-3	ASSIGTGLSTDTQY
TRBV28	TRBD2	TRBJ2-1	ASSTGTSGTAEQF
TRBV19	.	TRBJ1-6	ASSIDEDSPLH
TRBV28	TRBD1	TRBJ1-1	ASSLRGPDTEAF
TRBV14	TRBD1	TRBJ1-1	ASSQERGLNTEAF
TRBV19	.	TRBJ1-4	ASTPSPGQDNEKLF
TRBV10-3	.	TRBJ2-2	AIKVGATNTGELF
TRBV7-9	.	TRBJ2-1	ASSSGLAEQF
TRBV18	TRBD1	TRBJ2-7	ASSPPGQGTYEQY
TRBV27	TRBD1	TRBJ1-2	ASSSPDRGGGYT
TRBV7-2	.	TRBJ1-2	ASSLEQFPNYGYT
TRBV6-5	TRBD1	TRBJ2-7	ASSTVTGAEQY
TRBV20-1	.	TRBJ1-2	SASQGIT
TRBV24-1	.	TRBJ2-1	ATSHGDGAREQF
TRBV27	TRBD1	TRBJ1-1	ASSFSRGQGLAF
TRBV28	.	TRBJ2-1	ASSFGTEQF
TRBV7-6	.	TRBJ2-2	ASSIDGASNTGELF
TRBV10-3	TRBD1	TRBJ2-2	AISEFGSGGLGTGELF
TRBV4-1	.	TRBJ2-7	ASSQELAISYEQY
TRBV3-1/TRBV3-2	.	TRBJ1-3	ASSQEVSGAGAGNTIY
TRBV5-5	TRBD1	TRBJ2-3	ASSPSGQGSTDTQY
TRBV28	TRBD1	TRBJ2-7	ASRGQGTPSYEQY
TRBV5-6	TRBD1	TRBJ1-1	ASSLGGQREAF
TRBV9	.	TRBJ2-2	ASSVDGGVTGELF
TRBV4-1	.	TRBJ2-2	ASSQVDMGFTGELF
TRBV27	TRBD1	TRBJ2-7	ASSLTSTGFYAEQY
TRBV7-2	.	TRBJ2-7	ASSLAAGVRSYEQY
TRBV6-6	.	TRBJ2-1	ASSSPGNEQF
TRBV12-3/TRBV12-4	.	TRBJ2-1	ASSFVGGAEQF
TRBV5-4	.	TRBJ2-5	ASSPRDTLRYQETQY
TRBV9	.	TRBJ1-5	ASSVAGMGQPQH
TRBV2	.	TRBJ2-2	ASRTPANTGELF
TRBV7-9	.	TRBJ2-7	ASSLDNPYEQY
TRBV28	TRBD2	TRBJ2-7	ASSPLAGGKSYEQY
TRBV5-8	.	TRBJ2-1	ASTRWTSYNEQF
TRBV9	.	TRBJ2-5	ASSRGAVETQY
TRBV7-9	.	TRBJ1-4	ASSSSAGATNEKLF
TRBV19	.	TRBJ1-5	ASSITGDNQPQH
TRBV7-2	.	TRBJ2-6	ASSLKHSGANVLT